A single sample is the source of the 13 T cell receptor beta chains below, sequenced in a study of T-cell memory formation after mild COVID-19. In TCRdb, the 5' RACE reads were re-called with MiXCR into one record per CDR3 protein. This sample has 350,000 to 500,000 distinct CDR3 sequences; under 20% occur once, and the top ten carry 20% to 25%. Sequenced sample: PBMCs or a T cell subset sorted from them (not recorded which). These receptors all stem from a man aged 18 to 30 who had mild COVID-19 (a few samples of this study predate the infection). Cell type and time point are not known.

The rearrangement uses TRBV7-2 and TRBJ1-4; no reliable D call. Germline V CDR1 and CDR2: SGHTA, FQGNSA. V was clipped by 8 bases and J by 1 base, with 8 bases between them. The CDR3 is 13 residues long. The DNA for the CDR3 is TGTGCCAGCCAGCGAGGAACTAATGAAAAACTGTTTTTT. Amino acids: CASQRGTNEKLFF.

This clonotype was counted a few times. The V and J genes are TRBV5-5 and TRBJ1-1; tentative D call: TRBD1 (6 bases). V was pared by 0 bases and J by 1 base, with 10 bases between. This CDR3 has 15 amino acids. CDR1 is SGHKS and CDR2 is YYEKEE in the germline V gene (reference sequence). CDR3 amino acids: CASSLEGGTNTEAFF. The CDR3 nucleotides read TGTGCCAGCAGCTTGGAAGGGGGGACGAACACTGAAGCTTTCTTT.

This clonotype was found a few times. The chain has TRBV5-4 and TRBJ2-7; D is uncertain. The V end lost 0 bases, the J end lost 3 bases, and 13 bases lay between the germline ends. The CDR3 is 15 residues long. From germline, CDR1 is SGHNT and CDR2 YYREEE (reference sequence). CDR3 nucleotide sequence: TGTGCCAGCAGCTTGGGGCTGGAGAATATCTACGAGCAGTACTTC. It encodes CASSLGLENIYEQYF.

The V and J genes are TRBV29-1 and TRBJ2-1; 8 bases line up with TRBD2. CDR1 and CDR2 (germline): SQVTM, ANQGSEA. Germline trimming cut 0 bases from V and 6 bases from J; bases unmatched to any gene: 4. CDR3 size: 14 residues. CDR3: CSVEERGVFNEQFF. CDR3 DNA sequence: TGCAGCGTTGAAGAGCGGGGGGTATTCAATGAGCAGTTCTTC.

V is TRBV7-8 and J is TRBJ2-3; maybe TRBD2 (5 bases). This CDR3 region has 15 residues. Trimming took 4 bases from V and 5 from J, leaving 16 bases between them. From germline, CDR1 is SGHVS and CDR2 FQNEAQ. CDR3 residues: CASSSSTTRGDTQYF. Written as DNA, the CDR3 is TGTGCCAGCAGCTCCTCGACCACCCGGGGAGATACGCAGTATTTT.

CDR3 residues: CDSGSGGGGYTF. The CDR3 region has the DNA TGTGACAGTGGGTCGGGGGGCGGTGGCTACACCTTC. The V gene is TRBV28, the J gene TRBJ1-2; tentatively, D is TRBD1 (6 bases). CDR3 size: 12 residues. Germline V gives CDR1 MDHEN, CDR2 SYDVKM.

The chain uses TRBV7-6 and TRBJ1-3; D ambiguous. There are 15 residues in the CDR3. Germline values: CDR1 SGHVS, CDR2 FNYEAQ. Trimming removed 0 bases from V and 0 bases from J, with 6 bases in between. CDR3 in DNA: TGTGCCAGCAGCTTAGCTGTGAGCTCTGGAAACACCATATATTTT. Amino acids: CASSLAVSSGNTIYF.

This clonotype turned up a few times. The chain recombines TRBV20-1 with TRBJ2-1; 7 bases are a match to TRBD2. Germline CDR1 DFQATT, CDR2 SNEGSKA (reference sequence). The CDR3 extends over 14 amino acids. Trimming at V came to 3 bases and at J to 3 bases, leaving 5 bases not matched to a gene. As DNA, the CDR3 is TGCAGTGCTAGTATAGCGGGTGTCTACAATGAGCAGTTCTTC. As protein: CSASIAGVYNEQFF.

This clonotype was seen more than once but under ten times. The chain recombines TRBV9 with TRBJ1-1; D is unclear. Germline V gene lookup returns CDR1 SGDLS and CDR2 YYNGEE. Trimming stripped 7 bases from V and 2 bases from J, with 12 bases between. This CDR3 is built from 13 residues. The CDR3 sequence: CASRGSLNTEAFF. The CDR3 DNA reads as TGTGCCAGCCGGGGATCCCTCAACACTGAAGCTTTCTTT.

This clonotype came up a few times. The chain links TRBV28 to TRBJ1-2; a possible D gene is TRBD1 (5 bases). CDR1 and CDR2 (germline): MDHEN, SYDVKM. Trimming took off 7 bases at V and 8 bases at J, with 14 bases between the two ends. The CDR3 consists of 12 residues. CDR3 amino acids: CASTSGPRGYTF. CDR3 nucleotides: TGTGCCAGCACCTCGGGGCCTCGGGGCTACACCTTC.

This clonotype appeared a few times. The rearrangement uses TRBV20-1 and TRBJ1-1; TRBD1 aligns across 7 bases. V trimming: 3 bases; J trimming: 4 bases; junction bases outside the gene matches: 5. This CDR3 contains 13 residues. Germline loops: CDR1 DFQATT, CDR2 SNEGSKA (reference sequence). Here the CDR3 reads CSASRSGGTEAFF. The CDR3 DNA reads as TGCAGTGCTAGTCGGTCAGGGGGCACTGAAGCTTTCTTT.

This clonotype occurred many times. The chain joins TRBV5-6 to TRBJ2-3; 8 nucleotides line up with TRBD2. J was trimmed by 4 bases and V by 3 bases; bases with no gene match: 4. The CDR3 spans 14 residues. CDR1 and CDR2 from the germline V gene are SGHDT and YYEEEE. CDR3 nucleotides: TGTGCCAGCAGCTATGGACTAGCCCCAGATACGCAGTATTTT. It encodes CASSYGLAPDTQYF. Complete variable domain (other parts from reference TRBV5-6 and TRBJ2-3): DAGVTQSPTHLIKTRGQQVTLRCSPKSGHDTVSWYQQALGQGPQFIFQYYEEEERQRGNFPDRFSGHQFPNYSSELNVNALLLGDSALYLCASSYGLAPDTQYFGPGTRLTVL.

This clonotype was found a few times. CDR3 loop: CATSDPKLTGSSYNEQFF. DNA for the CDR3: TGTGCCACCAGTGATCCAAAACTAACAGGGAGCTCCTACAATGAGCAGTTCTTC. The chain combines TRBV24-1 with TRBJ2-1, with a possible D match to TRBD1 (6 bases). This CDR3 has 18 amino acids. Trimming stripped 3 bases from V and 0 bases from J, with 17 bases between. Germline CDR1 is KGHDR and CDR2 is SFDVKD.